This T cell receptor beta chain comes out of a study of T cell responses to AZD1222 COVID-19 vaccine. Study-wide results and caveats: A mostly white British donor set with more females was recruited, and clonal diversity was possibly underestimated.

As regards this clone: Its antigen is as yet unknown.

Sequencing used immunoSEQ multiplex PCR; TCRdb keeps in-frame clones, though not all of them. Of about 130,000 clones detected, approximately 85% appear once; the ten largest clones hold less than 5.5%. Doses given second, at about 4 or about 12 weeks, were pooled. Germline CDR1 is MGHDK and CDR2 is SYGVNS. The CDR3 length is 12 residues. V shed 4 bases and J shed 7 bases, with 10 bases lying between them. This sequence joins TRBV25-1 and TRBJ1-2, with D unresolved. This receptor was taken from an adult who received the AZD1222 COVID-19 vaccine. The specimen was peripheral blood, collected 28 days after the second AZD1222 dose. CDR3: CASSVRTVGYTF. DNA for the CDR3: TGTGCCAGCAGTGTTCGGACCGTTGGCTACACCTTC.